This T cell receptor (beta chain) was profiled in a study of OX40 agonist ivuxolimab in advanced cancers. Study in general: While on treatment, patients had intravenous ivuxolimab at 0.01 to 10 mg/kg every 2 weeks.

Repertoires were generated with immunoSEQ multiplex PCR, while TCRdb's copy carries only in-frame clones and drops some. The repertoire has approximately 77,000 clones, 84% of them found once; the top ten carry roughly 0.5%. Points from the study as a whole: Nonresponders included some who also had low normalized T-cell clonal expansion. On average, a greater number of expanded clones characterised CD8+ T cells relative to CD4+. Clonal expansion from baseline to week 6 occurred in both CD4+ and CD8+ T cells.

The V gene's germline CDR1 is SGHAT and CDR2 FQNNGV. V was pared by 3 bases and J by 1 base, with 14 bases between. The CDR3 runs 16 residues. Remarks on this clone: Antigen specificity is unknown.

The source was CD4+ or CD8+ T cells sorted from blood, collected in a trial of the OX40 agonist ivuxolimab. This receptor was taken from an adult with an advanced solid tumor such as melanoma, head and neck, liver or kidney cancer. The J gene is TRBJ2-3, the V gene TRBV11-2; possibly TRBD1 or TRBD2 for D (5 bases each). The DNA for the CDR3 is TGTGCCAGCAGCTTGACGGGGCGGTGGGGCACAGATACGCAGTATTTT. As protein: CASSLTGRWGTDTQYF. Full variable domain (rest looked up from reference TRBV11-2 and TRBJ2-3): EAGVAQSPRYKIIEKRQSVAFWCNPISGHATLYWYQQILGQGPKLLIQFQNNGVVDDSQLPKDRFSAERLKGVDSTLKIQPAKLEDSAVYLCASSLTGRWGTDTQYFGPGTRLTVL.